This is a list of T cell receptor beta chains from one sample in a study of T cell changes during pregnancy in multiple sclerosis. Assay: immunoSEQ multiplex PCR; the TCRdb copy retains only in-frame clones and omits some. The sample includes roughly 80,000 clones, around 90% of them seen just once. The material was peripheral blood, obtained before pregnancy. The source of these receptors is a female donor with multiple sclerosis, enrolled in a pregnancy study. CDR3s include the opening cysteine and the closing phenylalanine or tryptophan. The order of the fields is clone size, V gene, D gene, J gene, CDR3 protein, CDR3 DNA. The D gene is left open where the match is weak. For some rows the clone size is stated as once, few or many, or as a class when expanded; others skip it.

-	TRBV19	-	TRBJ2-1	CASSTLVSGYYNEQFF	TGTGCCAGTAGTACACTCGTTTCGGGGTATTACAATGAGCAGTTCTTC
-	TRBV6-6	TRBD2	TRBJ2-5	CASRSTSWWETQYF	TGTGCCAGCAGGTCGACTAGCTGGTGGGAGACCCAGTACTTC
-	TRBV13	TRBD2	TRBJ2-1	CASSLGGTSGRWGEQFF	TGTGCCAGCAGCTTAGGGGGGACTAGCGGGAGATGGGGTGAGCAGTTCTTC
once	TRBV5-1	TRBD1	TRBJ2-2	CASSLTGDTGELFF	TGCGCCAGCAGCCTCACAGGGGACACCGGGGAGCTGTTTTTT
-	TRBV4-2	-	TRBJ2-2	CASSRTTSVENTGELFF	TGTGCCAGCAGCCGAACTACTAGTGTGGAGAACACCGGGGAGCTGTTTTTT
-	TRBV4-2	-	TRBJ1-5	CASSQAAGLQPQHF	TGTGCCAGCAGCCAAGCAGCAGGGCTCCAGCCCCAGCATTTT
-	TRBV27	-	TRBJ2-3	CASGHSTDTQYF	TGTGCCAGCGGCCACAGCACAGATACGCAGTATTTT
-	TRBV28	TRBD2	TRBJ2-1	CASKGLGQFF	TGTGCCAGCAAAGGACTAGGGCAGTTCTTC
-	TRBV28	TRBD2	TRBJ2-5	CASSLWGGEETQYF	TGTGCCAGCAGTCTATGGGGAGGGGAGGAGACCCAGTACTTC
-	TRBV28	TRBD1	TRBJ2-1	CASRSGTGGLNEQFF	TGTGCCAGCAGATCCGGGACAGGGGGCCTCAATGAGCAGTTCTTC
once	TRBV7-2	-	TRBJ2-5	CASSLAIDKDF	TGTGCCAGCAGCTTAGCAATAGATAAAGACTTC
-	TRBV7-2	-	TRBJ2-6	CASSLAGANVLTF	TGTGCCAGCAGCTTGGCAGGGGCCAACGTCCTGACTTTC
few	TRBV9	TRBD2	TRBJ2-3	CASSSGNRPPDTQYF	TGTGCCAGCAGCAGCGGGAACAGGCCCCCAGATACGCAGTATTTT
-	TRBV5-1	TRBD1	TRBJ2-1	CASSSRDRGYNEQFF	TGCGCCAGCAGCTCCCGGGACAGGGGGTACAATGAGCAGTTCTTC
-	TRBV7-8	-	TRBJ2-3	CASSYGSRSTDTQYF	TGTGCCAGCAGCTACGGGTCACGCTCCACAGATACGCAGTATTTT
-	TRBV5-1	-	TRBJ2-7	CASSLAGFSYEQYF	TGCGCCAGCAGCTTGGCAGGATTCTCCTACGAGCAGTACTTC
-	TRBV11-2	-	TRBJ2-1	CASSPRTKLYNEQFF	TGTGCCAGCAGCCCCCGGACTAAGCTGTACAATGAGCAGTTCTTC